One sample yielded the 22 T cell receptor beta chains listed below, sequenced in a study of cytomegalovirus exposure and HLA in healthy donors. Vbeta (60) and Jbeta (13) primers were used in the PCR. Assay: immunoSEQ multiplex PCR; the TCRdb copy retains only in-frame clones and omits some. The data hold around 110,000 clones, with 70% to 80% observed a single time. The sequencing sample was made of PBMCs. The receptors derive from a woman aged 18 to 35 in good health and CMV-seronegative.

The chain combines TRBV10-2 with TRBJ1-6; possible D gene TRBD1, 6 bases. The V gene lost 5 bases and the J gene lost 7 bases, with 12 bases spanning the gap. Germline CDR1 is WSHSY and CDR2 is SAAADI. This CDR3 is built from 14 residues. This chain's CDR3 is CASSSEGGNSPLHF. Here the CDR3 DNA reads TGCGCCAGCAGTTCAGAAGGGGGAAATTCACCCCTCCACTTT.

This clone was seen just once. The rearrangement uses TRBV6-5 and TRBJ1-3; 8 nucleotides align to TRBD1. The CDR3 sequence is 15 residues long. With V trimmed by 0 bases and J by 4 bases, 2 bases remained unmatched. Germline lookup yields CDR1 MNHEY and CDR2 SVGAGI. The CDR3 protein is CASSYSGQEGNTIYF. Written as DNA, the CDR3 is TGTGCCAGCAGTTACTCGGGACAGGAAGGAAACACCATATATTTT.

This chain uses TRBV5-4 with TRBJ2-5; 9 bases map to TRBD2. The CDR3 length is 16 residues. With V trimmed by 1 base and J by 5 bases, 9 bases remained unmatched. Germline CDR1 and CDR2: SGHNT and YYREEE (reference sequence). The CDR3 loop is CASSLSAGGTHETQYF. For the CDR3, the DNA is TGTGCCAGCAGCTTGAGTGCGGGGGGGACGCACGAGACCCAGTACTTC.

The genes are TRBV12-2 and TRBJ2-7; the DNA was not used to check the table's D call, TRBD1. TRBV12-2 is described as a pseudogene. This CDR3 has 15 residues. This CDR3 reads CASRLRQGLSYEQYF. DNA for the CDR3: TGTGCAAGTCGCCTGCGACAGGGGCTTTCCTACGAGCAGTACTTC.

This rearrangement joins TRBV6-6 to TRBJ2-3, with D unresolved. V gave up 4 bases and J gave up 8 bases, with 7 bases separating them. CDR1 is MNHNY, CDR2 SVGAGI, per germline (reference sequence). The CDR3 length is 11 residues. This CDR3 is CASSLSRTQYF. DNA of the CDR3: TGTGCCAGCAGTTTGTCTCGTACGCAGTATTTT.

V usage is TRBV30 and J usage is TRBJ2-1, with TRBD2 matching over 7 bases. With 7 bases clipped from V and 6 bases from J, the junction kept 9 bases outside the gene matches. The CDR3 sequence is 13 residues long. Germline V gene sequence: CDR1 GTSNPN, CDR2 SVGIG (reference sequence). CDR3 DNA: TGTGCCTTGGCGCGAGCGGGACTCAATGAGCAGTTCTTC. This gives the protein CALARAGLNEQFF.

The gene calls are TRBV11-2 and TRBJ1-1; no clear D. The CDR3 has 15 amino acids. V lost 5 bases and J 0 bases, leaving 13 bases between the germline ends. Looked up from germline, CDR1 is SGHAT and CDR2 is FQNNGV. Written as DNA, the CDR3 is TGTGCCAGCAGCGACACCCTGGGCCTGAACACTGAAGCTTTCTTT. It codes for CASSDTLGLNTEAFF.

The CDR3 region has the DNA TGTGCCAGCAGCTACTTGCTACGGGACACTAACTATGGCTACACCTTC. It codes for CASSYLLRDTNYGYTF. The J gene is TRBJ1-2, the V gene TRBV5-4, with TRBD1 as a possible D gene (6 bases). The germline V gene has CDR1 SGHNT and CDR2 YYREEE (reference sequence). Trimming shortened V by 3 bases and J by 0 bases, and 15 bases separated the two germline ends. The CDR3 is made up of 16 amino acids.

The genes are TRBV19 and TRBJ1-6, with TRBD1 matching over 10 bases. The CDR3 spans 14 residues. V lost 6 bases to trimming and J lost 9 bases; unmatched junction nucleotides: 5. Looked up from germline, CDR1 is LNHDA and CDR2 is SQIVND (reference sequence). Written as DNA, the CDR3 is TGTGCCAGTAGAAGGACAGGGGGTGGTTCACCCCTCCACTTT. The encoded protein is CASRRTGGGSPLHF.

This clone showed up just a few times. The V and J genes are TRBV6-5 and TRBJ1-1; D gene ambiguous. The V end lost 7 bases, the J end lost 0 bases, and 15 bases lay between the germline ends. Per germline, CDR1 MNHEY and CDR2 SVGAGI. The CDR3 consists of 15 residues. In nucleotides, the CDR3 is TGTGCCAGCACGAGGAAGGGAGCAGTGAACACTGAAGCTTTCTTT. Its protein product is CASTRKGAVNTEAFF.

The J gene is TRBJ1-1, the V gene TRBV4-1; D uncertain. The CDR3 extends over 14 amino acids. V was trimmed by 0 bases and J by 7 bases, leaving 12 bases between them. Germline assignment: CDR1 MGHRA and CDR2 YSYEKL. CDR3 sequence (DNA): TGCGCCAGCAGCCAAGAGGGAGCCTGGGATGAAGCTTTCTTT. Its translation is CASSQEGAWDEAFF.

This clone has only a few counts. This sequence joins TRBV29-1 and TRBJ1-3, with D unresolved. The germline CDR1 and CDR2 sequences are SQVTM and ANQGSEA. The V end lost 1 base, the J end lost 0 bases, and 7 bases lay between the germline ends. CDR3 length equals 14 residues. The CDR3 sequence is CSVEGRLSGNTIYF. In nucleotides, the CDR3 is TGCAGCGTTGAAGGGCGGCTCTCTGGAAACACCATATATTTT.

The rearrangement joins TRBV7-9 to TRBJ1-1; D possibly corresponds to TRBD1 (5 bases). Germline loops: CDR1 SEHNR, CDR2 FQNEAQ (reference sequence). V dropped 6 bases and J dropped 3 bases, with 14 bases sitting between them. This CDR3 region has 14 residues. In nucleotides, the CDR3 is TGTGCCAGCAGTCCAGACAGCCCCTACACTGAAGCTTTCTTT. It specifies CASSPDSPYTEAFF.

A note on this clone: This CDR3 fails to terminate in the conserved phenylalanine or tryptophan, so it likely reflects a read error. The chain is built from TRBV2 and TRBJ1-5, with 7 bases lining up with TRBD1. Looked up from germline, CDR1 is SNHLY and CDR2 is FYNNEI. Trimming took 6 bases from V and 4 from J; bases not matched to a gene: 3. The CDR3 length is 13 residues. CDR3 loop: CASSRDSNQPQHL. In DNA form, the CDR3 reads TGTGCCAGCAGCAGGGACAGTAATCAGCCCCAGCATCTT.

This rearrangement joins TRBV5-1 to TRBJ1-1; 7 nucleotides agree with TRBD1. V lost 4 bases, J lost 4 bases, and 10 bases stayed unmatched. This CDR3 comprises 15 residues. Germline assignment: CDR1 SGHRS and CDR2 YFSETQ. The CDR3 spells CASSLKQGSGTEAFF. The CDR3 region has the DNA TGCGCCAGCAGCCTTAAACAGGGGTCGGGCACTGAAGCTTTCTTT.

The V call is TRBV7-9, the J call TRBJ2-7, with 9 bases fitting TRBD1. Germline V gene sequence: CDR1 SEHNR, CDR2 FQNEAQ (reference sequence). V lost 4 bases, J lost 6 bases, and 7 bases stayed unmatched. The CDR3 sequence is 14 residues long. In nucleotides, the CDR3 is TGTGCCAGCAGCTCCGGGACAGGGTTAGGCGAGCAGTACTTC. Residues: CASSSGTGLGEQYF.

The chain links TRBV10-2 to TRBJ2-2; 8 bases fit TRBD2. The CDR3 totals 16 residues. Germline trimming cut 0 bases from V and 6 bases from J; bases unmatched to any gene: 6. Germline V gene sequence: CDR1 WSHSY, CDR2 SAAADI. The CDR3 sequence is CASSESANGGAGELFF. DNA for the CDR3: TGCGCCAGCAGTGAGTCGGCTAACGGGGGGGCCGGGGAGCTGTTTTTT.

The chain links TRBV6-1 to TRBJ1-2; perhaps TRBD1 as D (6 bases). V lost 0 bases and J lost 3, with 14 bases in between. The CDR3 is 16 amino acids. Germline CDR1 MNHNS, CDR2 SASEGT. The CDR3 nucleotides are TGTGCCAGCAGTGAAGCTAGAGGACAGCTACACTATGGCTACACCTTC. As protein: CASSEARGQLHYGYTF.

As for this clone: An end of the junction does not agree with germline; a read error may underlie this. The J gene is TRBJ1-1, the V gene TRBV6-5, with no clear D. The CDR3 is 13 amino acids. Per germline, CDR1 MNHEY and CDR2 SVGAGI. In DNA form, the CDR3 reads TGTGCCAGTTCTGGGCAGGCGAACACTGAAGCTATCTTT. Its translation is CASSGQANTEAIF.

The chain carries TRBV5-1 and TRBJ2-7; 8 bases are shared with TRBD1. The V gene end was trimmed by 0 bases and the J gene end by 6 bases; junction bases not matched to a gene: 2. The CDR3 runs to 13 residues. CDR1 and CDR2 from the germline V gene are SGHRS and YFSETQ. The CDR3 loop reads CASSLGQGSEQYF. The CDR3 DNA reads TGCGCCAGCAGCTTGGGACAGGGGAGCGAGCAGTACTTC.

This clone has just one count. V is TRBV5-1 and J is TRBJ2-3; 9 nucleotides match TRBD1. The V and J ends lost 2 bases and 3 bases, in that order; junction bases with no gene match: 7. Germline values: CDR1 SGHRS, CDR2 YFSETQ. The CDR3 sequence is 16 residues long. The CDR3 nucleotides read TGCGCCAGCAGCTTCTTCCGACAGGGGGGGACAGATACGCAGTATTTT. Its translation is CASSFFRQGGTDTQYF.

The CDR3 spells CAQSGHKGSYEQYF. The CDR3 DNA is TGTGCCCAGTCCGGACACAAGGGGTCCTACGAGCAGTACTTC. The genes are TRBV30 and TRBJ2-7; a weak D match, TRBD1 (5 bases). Germline V gives CDR1 GTSNPN, CDR2 SVGIG (reference sequence). This CDR3 has 14 amino acids. Trimming removed 8 bases at V and 1 base at J, with 18 bases between.